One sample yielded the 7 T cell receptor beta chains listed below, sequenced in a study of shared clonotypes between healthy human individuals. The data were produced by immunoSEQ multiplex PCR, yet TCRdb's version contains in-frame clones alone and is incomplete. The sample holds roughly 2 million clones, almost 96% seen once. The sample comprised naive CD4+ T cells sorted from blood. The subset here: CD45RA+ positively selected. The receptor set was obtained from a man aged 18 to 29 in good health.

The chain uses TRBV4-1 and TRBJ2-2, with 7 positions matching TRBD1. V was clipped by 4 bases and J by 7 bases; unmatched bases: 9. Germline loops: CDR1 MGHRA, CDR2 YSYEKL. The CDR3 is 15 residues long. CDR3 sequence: CASSRPQGKVGELFF. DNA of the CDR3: TGCGCCAGCAGCCGCCCACAGGGGAAAGTCGGGGAGCTGTTTTTT.

The CDR3 nucleotides read TGCGCCAGCAGGGATACAGGGGGCGCGAGTGATTTGGCCCTCCACTTT. Protein sequence: CASRDTGGASDLALHF. V is TRBV4-1 and J is TRBJ1-6; the match to TRBD1 covers 9 bases. V dropped 6 bases and J dropped 14; count of bases not matched to a gene: 17. This CDR3 spans 16 amino acids. CDR1 and CDR2 from the germline V gene are MGHRA and YSYEKL.

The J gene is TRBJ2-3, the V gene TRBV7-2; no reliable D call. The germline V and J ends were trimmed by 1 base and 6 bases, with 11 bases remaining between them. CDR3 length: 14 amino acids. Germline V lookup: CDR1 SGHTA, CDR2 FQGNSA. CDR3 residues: CASSLVPPADTQYF. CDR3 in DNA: TGTGCCAGCAGCTTAGTTCCCCCCGCGGATACGCAGTATTTT.

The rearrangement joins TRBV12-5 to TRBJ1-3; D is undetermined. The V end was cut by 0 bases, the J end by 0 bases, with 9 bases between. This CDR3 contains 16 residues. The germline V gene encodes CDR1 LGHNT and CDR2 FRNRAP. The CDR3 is CASGLVLGSSGNTIYF. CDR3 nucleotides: TGTGCTAGTGGTTTGGTACTGGGGAGCTCTGGAAACACCATATATTTT.

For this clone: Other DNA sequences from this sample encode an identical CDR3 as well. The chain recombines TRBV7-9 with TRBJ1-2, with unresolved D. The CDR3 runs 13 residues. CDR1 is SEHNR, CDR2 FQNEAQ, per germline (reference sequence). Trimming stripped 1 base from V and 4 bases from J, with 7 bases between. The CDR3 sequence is CASSLVGGYGYTF. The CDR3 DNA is TGTGCCAGCAGCTTAGTGGGCGGCTATGGCTACACCTTC.

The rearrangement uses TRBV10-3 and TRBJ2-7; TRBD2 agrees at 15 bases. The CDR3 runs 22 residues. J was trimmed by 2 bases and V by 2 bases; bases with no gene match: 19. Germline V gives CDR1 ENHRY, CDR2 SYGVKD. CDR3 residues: CAISEPYRTPGTSGRPTYEQYF. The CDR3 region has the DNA TGTGCCATCAGTGAGCCCTACAGGACCCCCGGGACTAGCGGGAGGCCAACCTACGAGCAGTACTTC.

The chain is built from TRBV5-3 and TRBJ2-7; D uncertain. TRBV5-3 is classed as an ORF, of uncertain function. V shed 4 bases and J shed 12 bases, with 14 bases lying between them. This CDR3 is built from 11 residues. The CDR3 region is CARSRREARYF. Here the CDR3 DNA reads TGTGCCAGAAGCAGGAGAGAAGCTCGGTACTTC.